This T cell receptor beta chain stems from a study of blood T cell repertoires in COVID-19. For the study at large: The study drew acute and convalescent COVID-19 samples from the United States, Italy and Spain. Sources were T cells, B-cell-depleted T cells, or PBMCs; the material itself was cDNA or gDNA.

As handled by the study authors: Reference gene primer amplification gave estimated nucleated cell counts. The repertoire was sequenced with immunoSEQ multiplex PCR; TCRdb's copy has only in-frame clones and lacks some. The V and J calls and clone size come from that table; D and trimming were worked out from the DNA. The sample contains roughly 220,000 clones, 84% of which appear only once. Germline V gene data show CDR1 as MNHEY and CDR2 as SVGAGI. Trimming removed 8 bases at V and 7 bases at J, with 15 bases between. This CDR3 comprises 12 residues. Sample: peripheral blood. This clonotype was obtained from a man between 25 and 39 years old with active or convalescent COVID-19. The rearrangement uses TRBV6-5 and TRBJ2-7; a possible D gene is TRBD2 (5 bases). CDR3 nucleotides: TGTGCCAGCGTCAGTCCCCCGGGGGAGCAGTACTTC. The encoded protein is CASVSPPGEQYF.